Below are 22 T cell receptor beta chains sequenced from a single sample in a study of T cells in Graves' hyperthyroidism and ophthalmopathy. There were TCR beta CDR3 regions amplified from RNA transcripts. HTBI primers were the set used in a first-round RT-PCR of the TCR CDR3. MiXCR, run by TCRdb on the multiplex PCR reads, gives a single entry per CDR3 protein. This table holds over 650,000 distinct CDR3 sequences, just under 45% found once. The sequenced sample was peripheral blood or thyroid tissue (not recorded which). The receptors were sampled from an adult man with Graves' disease, either hyperthyroidism or ophthalmopathy (not recorded which).

With respect to this clonotype: This sequence may be a read error, since a much larger clone differs from it by one base. V and J are TRBV29-1 and TRBJ1-1; 7 nucleotides line up with TRBD1. Germline CDR1 is SQVTM and CDR2 is ANQGSEA. This CDR3 is 13 amino acids long. The CDR3 region is CSVGRGLRTGAFF. CDR3 coding DNA: TGCAGCGTTGGGAGGGGGCTTAGAACTGGAGCTTTCTTT.

This clonotype has ten or more counts. The chain has TRBV7-9 and TRBJ2-5; D is ambiguous. Germline V gives CDR1 SEHNR, CDR2 FQNEAQ (reference sequence). The CDR3 contains 11 residues. V was cut by 5 bases and J by 5 bases, with 6 bases left in between. CDR3 coding DNA: TGTGCCAGCAGCCCCGTGGAGACCCAGTACTTC. Translating gives CASSPVETQYF.

The chain has TRBV29-1 and TRBJ1-3; no clear D. Germline CDR1 reads SQVTM; CDR2 reads ANQGSEA. V was shortened by 6 bases and J by 4 bases, with 4 bases between the two germline ends. This CDR3 has 10 amino acids. The CDR3 reads CSVRGNTIYF. CDR3 in DNA: TGCAGCGTACGGGGAAACACCATATATTTT.

At least ten counts were recorded for this clonotype. The chain is built from TRBV3-1 and TRBJ1-6; perhaps TRBD1 as D (5 bases). V dropped 1 base and J dropped 7 bases, with 8 bases sitting between them. From germline, CDR1 is LGHDT and CDR2 YNNKEL (reference sequence). There are 14 residues in the CDR3. CDR3 in amino acids: CASSQVWGNSPLHF. The CDR3 region has the DNA TGTGCCAGCAGCCAAGTATGGGGGAATTCACCCCTCCACTTT.

This clonotype was recorded at least ten times. The V gene is TRBV29-1, the J gene TRBJ1-2, with 7 bases that match TRBD1. CDR1 SQVTM and CDR2 ANQGSEA come from the germline V gene. This CDR3 contains 14 residues. J lost 6 bases, V lost 0 bases, and 7 bases had no gene match. The CDR3 region has the DNA TGCAGCGTTGAAGAGGACACAGGGGAGCATGGCTACACCTTC. The encoded protein is CSVEEDTGEHGYTF.

This clonotype appeared a few times. CDR3 in amino acids: CSASSRGYEQYF. The CDR3 DNA follows: TGCAGTGCTAGTAGCCGGGGGTACGAGCAGTACTTC. The chain links TRBV20-1 to TRBJ2-7, with D possibly TRBD2 on 6 matching bases. CDR1 is DFQATT, CDR2 SNEGSKA, per germline (reference sequence). The CDR3 has 12 amino acids. Trimming removed 3 bases at V and 4 bases at J, with 10 bases between.

The chain carries TRBV7-9 and TRBJ2-2; 10 nucleotides line up with TRBD2. The CDR3 length is 17 residues. Germline values: CDR1 SEHNR, CDR2 FQNEAQ (reference sequence). J gave up 4 bases and V 4 bases, and 9 bases lay outside the gene matches. The CDR3 reads CASSSGTGTSVTGELFF. The CDR3 nucleotides are TGTGCCAGCAGCTCGGGCACAGGGACTAGCGTCACCGGGGAGCTGTTTTTT.

The chain joins TRBV13 to TRBJ1-1; perhaps TRBD1 as D (6 bases). V lost 2 bases to trimming and J lost 11 bases, with 18 bases between them. The CDR3 runs to 14 residues. Looked up from germline, CDR1 is PRHDT and CDR2 is FYEKMQ (reference sequence). The CDR3 is CASSLPNRDRLAFF. In DNA form, the CDR3 reads TGTGCCAGCAGCTTACCCAACAGGGATAGACTGGCTTTCTTT.

In its sample, this clonotype was seen once. The chain joins TRBV29-1 to TRBJ1-2; 7 positions agree with TRBD1. Trimming cost V 6 bases and J 6 bases; bases outside gene matches: 10. Germline V gene sequence: CDR1 SQVTM, CDR2 ANQGSEA. The CDR3 runs to 13 residues. CDR3 sequence reads: CSVEDDRADGYTF. The DNA of the CDR3 is TGCAGCGTAGAGGACGACAGGGCAGATGGCTACACCTTC.

At least ten counts were recorded for this clonotype. Here the CDR3 reads CSVPGQGAMNTEAFF. Written as DNA, the CDR3 is TGCAGCGTACCGGGACAGGGGGCGATGAACACTGAAGCTTTCTTT. This chain joins TRBV29-1 and TRBJ1-1; 12 bases fit TRBD1. Germline trimming cut 6 bases from V and 0 bases from J; bases unmatched to any gene: 5. Germline assignment: CDR1 SQVTM and CDR2 ANQGSEA. The CDR3 is 15 amino acids.

V usage is TRBV5-1 and J usage is TRBJ1-6; weak D call: TRBD1 (6 bases). Germline V CDR1 and CDR2: SGHRS, YFSETQ. Trimming cost V 5 bases and J 5 bases, with 17 bases left between them. This CDR3 is 16 amino acids long. Here the CDR3 DNA reads TGCGCCAGCAGTTGGACCTGGGGACAAGATAATTCACCCCTCCACTTT. The encoded protein is CASSWTWGQDNSPLHF.

This clonotype was observed many times. V usage is TRBV29-1 and J usage is TRBJ1-5; tentatively, D is TRBD1 (5 bases). Per the germline V gene, CDR1 is SQVTM and CDR2 is ANQGSEA. The CDR3 has 13 amino acids. The ends were cut back, 4 bases at V and 3 bases at J, with 10 bases in the middle. Written as DNA, the CDR3 is TGCAGCGTTGGTTGGGGCCTCAATCAGCCCCAGCATTTT. Translating gives CSVGWGLNQPQHF.

The genes are TRBV5-1 and TRBJ2-5; 10 bases agree with TRBD1. The CDR3 sequence is 15 residues long. Losses at the gene ends were 3 bases for V and 5 bases for J; bases not matched to a gene: 7. In germline, CDR1 is SGHRS, CDR2 YFSETQ. The DNA for the CDR3 is TGCGCCAGCAGCTACTACCAGGGACAGGGGGAGACCCAGTACTTC. This translates into CASSYYQGQGETQYF.

This clonotype showed up just a few times. The chain uses TRBV24-1 and TRBJ2-2; perhaps D is TRBD1 or TRBD2 (5 bases each). The CDR3 consists of 15 residues. The ends were cut back, 5 bases at V and 3 bases at J, with 12 bases in the middle. From germline, CDR1 is KGHDR and CDR2 SFDVKD. As DNA, the CDR3 is TGTGCCACCAGTGTAGGGACCCGGGACACCGGGGAGCTGTTTTTT. Encoded protein: CATSVGTRDTGELFF.

The chain joins TRBV10-3 to TRBJ1-5; D ambiguous. Between the trimmed V and J ends, which lost 0 bases and 6 bases, there was a span of 9 bases. Germline loops: CDR1 ENHRY, CDR2 SYGVKD. The CDR3 length is 14 residues. CDR3 coding DNA: TGTGCCATCAGTGAGTCAGGGTTTCCTCAGCCCCAGCATTTT. This gives the protein CAISESGFPQPQHF.

Concerning this clonotype: One end of the junction varies from germline; a read error may be responsible. The chain employs TRBV2 and TRBJ1-2; 7 positions match TRBD1. The germline V gene encodes CDR1 SNHLY and CDR2 FYNNEI. This CDR3 has 12 amino acids. The CDR3 DNA follows: TGTACCAGCAGTTTTACAGGGGACGGCTACACCTTC. This encodes CTSSFTGDGYTF.

This clonotype was seen only a few times. The chain links TRBV2 to TRBJ2-7; no clear D. CDR1 is SNHLY, CDR2 FYNNEI, per germline. With 1 base removed from V and 6 bases from J, the gap between germline ends came to 13 bases. CDR3 length: 14 residues. The CDR3 region has the DNA TGTGCCAGCAGTGAAGGGCCAGGCGTAGGCGAGCAGTACTTC. This gives the protein CASSEGPGVGEQYF. Combining the CDR3 with reference TRBV2 and TRBJ2-7 gives the whole variable domain EPEVTQTPSHQVTQMGQEVILRCVPISNHLYFYWYRQILGQKVEFLVSFYNNEISEKSEIFDDQFSVERPDGSNFTLKIRSTKLEDSAMYFCASSEGPGVGEQYFGPGTRLTVT.

The CDR3 bases are TGTGCCAGCAGCTTCGAGGGGGGGCCCAATCAGCCCCAGCATTTT. It specifies CASSFEGGPNQPQHF. The rearrangement uses TRBV11-2 and TRBJ1-5; TRBD1 might be the D (6 bases). This CDR3 has 15 residues. Germline V gene sequence: CDR1 SGHAT, CDR2 FQNNGV. V was pared by 3 bases and J by 3 bases, with 12 bases between.

This clonotype has more than one count but fewer than ten. The chain recombines TRBV20-1 with TRBJ1-1, with 7 bases lining up with TRBD1. Trimming removed 2 bases from V and 4 bases from J; junction bases left unmatched: 4. The CDR3 is 13 residues long. CDR1 is DFQATT and CDR2 is SNEGSKA in the germline V gene (reference sequence). The CDR3 protein is CSARQAGGTEAFF. The CDR3 nucleotides are TGCAGTGCTAGACAGGCAGGGGGCACTGAAGCTTTCTTT.

In this sample, this clonotype turned up many times. This sequence joins TRBV10-3 and TRBJ2-7; TRBD1 agrees at 8 bases. V lost 3 bases to trimming and J lost 3 bases; unmatched junction nucleotides: 4. Germline V gene lookup returns CDR1 ENHRY and CDR2 SYGVKD. This CDR3 has 14 residues. CDR3 amino acids: CAISDLDRGYEQYF. CDR3 bases: TGTGCCATCAGTGACCTCGACAGGGGCTACGAGCAGTACTTC.

The chain links TRBV25-1 to TRBJ2-7, with 8 positions matching TRBD1. V dropped 6 bases and J dropped 6; count of bases not matched to a gene: 7. Germline CDR1 and CDR2: MGHDK and SYGVNS. The CDR3 covers 13 residues. The CDR3, as DNA: TGTGCCAGCAGCACAGGGGGAGGTAGCGAGCAGTACTTC. It yields the protein CASSTGGGSEQYF.

The chain joins TRBV18 to TRBJ2-7; tentative D call: TRBD2 (6 bases). Germline lookup yields CDR1 KGHSH and CDR2 LQKENI. This CDR3 is 15 amino acids long. Trimming left V 2 bases short and J 4 bases short, with 15 bases between. CDR3 in amino acids: CASSPTLARGYEQYF. As DNA, the CDR3 is TGTGCCAGCTCACCAACGCTAGCGAGAGGGTACGAGCAGTACTTC.